Shown below are 5 T cell receptor beta chains from a single sample sequenced in a study of Graves' ophthalmopathy and Graves' hyperthyroidism. Beta-chain TCR CDR3 regions were amplified from RNA transcripts. RT-PCR in the first round used HTBI primers; a second-round multiplex PCR followed. TCRdb passed the multiplex PCR reads through MiXCR, listing each CDR3 protein once. The table lists some 210,000 distinct CDR3 sequences, less than 30% of them singletons. Material: peripheral blood. The receptors derive from a man in his forties or fifties with Graves' ophthalmopathy.

V is TRBV7-8 and J is TRBJ2-5; 7 bases fit TRBD1. CDR1 and CDR2 from the germline V gene are SGHVS and FQNEAQ. This CDR3 comprises 14 residues. The ends lost 1 base at V and 5 bases at J; junction bases unmatched: 4. CDR3 sequence: CASSLGTGWETQYF. The CDR3 coding sequence is TGTGCCAGCAGCTTAGGGACAGGATGGGAGACCCAGTACTTC.

This clonotype was recorded once. This chain connects TRBV28 to TRBJ1-1; the match to TRBD1 covers 11 bases. The CDR3 runs to 15 residues. Germline trimming cut 5 bases from V and 4 bases from J; bases unmatched to any gene: 6. Germline V gives CDR1 MDHEN, CDR2 SYDVKM. The CDR3 is CASSPGQGASTEAFF. In nucleotides, the CDR3 is TGTGCCAGCAGTCCCGGACAGGGGGCCAGCACTGAAGCTTTCTTT.

This clonotype appeared a single time. The chain carries TRBV7-2 and TRBJ2-2; D may be TRBD2 (6 bases). From germline, CDR1 is SGHTA and CDR2 FQGNSA. The CDR3 is 14 amino acids. V was clipped by 4 bases and J by 7 bases, with 13 bases between them. CDR3 region: CASSSSGSNGELFF. In DNA, the CDR3 is TGTGCCAGCAGCTCCAGCGGGTCGAACGGGGAGCTGTTTTTT.

This clonotype occurred many times. The V and J genes are TRBV2 and TRBJ2-5, with D perhaps TRBD2 (6 bases). Germline assignment: CDR1 SNHLY and CDR2 FYNNEI. V was pared by 4 bases and J by 5 bases, with 17 bases between. The CDR3 spans 15 residues. The CDR3 here is CASSAGRDPRETQYF. In DNA form, the CDR3 reads TGTGCCAGCAGTGCGGGGCGGGACCCCAGGGAGACCCAGTACTTC.

This clonotype has ten or more counts. CDR3 DNA sequence: TGTGCCAGCACTCTAGCGGATTTAAATTCACCCCTCCACTTT. Encoded protein: CASTLADLNSPLHF. The rearrangement uses TRBV6-5 and TRBJ1-6; D not certain. The ends were cut back, 7 bases at V and 7 bases at J, with 14 bases in the middle. Germline lookup yields CDR1 MNHEY and CDR2 SVGAGI. The CDR3 has 14 residues.